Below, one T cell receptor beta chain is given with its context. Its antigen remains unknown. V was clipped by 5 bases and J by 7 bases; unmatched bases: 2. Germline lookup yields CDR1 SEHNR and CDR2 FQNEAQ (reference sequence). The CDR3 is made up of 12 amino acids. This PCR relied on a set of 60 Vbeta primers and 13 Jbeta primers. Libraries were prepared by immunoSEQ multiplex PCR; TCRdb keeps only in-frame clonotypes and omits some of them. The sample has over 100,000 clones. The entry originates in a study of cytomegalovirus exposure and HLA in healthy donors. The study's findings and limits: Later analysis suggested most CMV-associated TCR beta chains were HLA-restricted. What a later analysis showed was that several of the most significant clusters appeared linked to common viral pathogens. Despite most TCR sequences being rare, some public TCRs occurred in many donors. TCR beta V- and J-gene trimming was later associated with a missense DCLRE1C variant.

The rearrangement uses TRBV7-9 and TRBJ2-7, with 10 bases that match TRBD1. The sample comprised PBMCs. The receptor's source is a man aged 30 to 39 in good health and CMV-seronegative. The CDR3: CASSGQGGEQYF. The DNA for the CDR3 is TGTGCCAGCAGCGGACAGGGGGGAGAGCAGTACTTC.